This TCR beta chain was captured in a study of breast tumors, draining lymph nodes, adjacent tissues. The germline gives CDR1 SEHNR, CDR2 FQNEAQ (reference sequence). The CDR3 covers 16 residues. Axillary draining lymph nodes of breast cancer patients supplied the node samples. MiXCR, applied by TCRdb to the multiplex PCR reads, yields one record per CDR3 protein. In the table there are about 180,000 distinct CDR3 sequences, roughly 30% of which are singletons. Worth noting for this clonotype: The junction differs from germline at one of its ends, possibly a read error.

Specimen: axillary lymph node tissue. The genes are TRBV7-9 and TRBJ2-7; 7 nucleotides line up with TRBD1. The TCR originated in a female donor with breast cancer. Some clones in this sample may be carry-over from other donors' samples. For the CDR3, the DNA is TGTGCCAGCAGTTCGGCCGGGACAGAGAACTCCTGCGAGCAGTACTTC. Translation gives CASSSAGTENSCEQYF.